Below, one T cell receptor (beta chain) is given with its context. What it recognizes is unknown. The CDR3 end lies 3 residues beyond the end of the read and is filled in from the germline J gene. This sample stems from a study of T cell clonality in common variable immunodeficiency. Notes on the study in general: In common variable immunodeficiency, TCR beta chains reportedly carried fewer deletions and N-nucleotide insertions.

Germline lookup yields CDR1 SEHNR and CDR2 FQNEAQ (reference sequence). This CDR3 has 15 amino acids. The germline V and J ends were trimmed by 6 bases and 6 bases, with 17 bases remaining between them. Most patients and controls had Caucasian heritage. Replacement immunoglobulin had been given to every CVID subject for at least one year. Blood samples were heparinized, about 5 to 9 ml per donor. Sequencing was performed with immunoSEQ multiplex PCR; in TCRdb, only in-frame clones are kept and a portion is missing. The sample yields some 19,000 clones, without any singletons. This sequence joins TRBV7-9 and TRBJ1-4, with a weak D call TRBD1 (6 bases). The sequenced sample was peripheral blood mononuclear cells. This clonotype originated in a human donor with common variable immunodeficiency. The DNA read from the CDR3 is TGTGCCAGCAGTCCTCCGGGACAAGGGGATGAAAAA. Translating it yields CASSPPGQGDEK. The full-length CDR3 reads as CASSPPGQGDEKLFF. The full variable domain, with the rest looked up from reference TRBV7-9 and TRBJ1-4, is DTGVSQNPRHKITKRGQNVTFRCDPISEHNRLYWYRQTLGQGPEFLTYFQNEAQLEKSRLLSDRFSAERPKGSFSTLEIQRTEQGDSAMYLCASSPPGQGDEKLFFGSGTQLSVL.